Sequencing of this T cell receptor beta chain was carried out in a study of blood T cell repertoires in COVID-19. Study-wide context: Specimens from acute and convalescent COVID-19 originated in the United States, Italy and Spain. The analysed material was cDNA or gDNA that came from T cells, B-cell-depleted T cells, or PBMCs.

This CDR3 has 17 residues. From germline, CDR1 is MNHEY and CDR2 SVGEGT. V lost 3 bases and J lost 3; bases outside the gene matches: 12. Source study methods: It was from reference gene primer amplification that nucleated cell counts were estimated. The data were produced by immunoSEQ multiplex PCR, yet TCRdb's version contains in-frame clones alone and is incomplete. For V, J and clone size, that table is used; D and trimming come from the DNA. The repertoire holds some 700,000 clones, with around 90% as singletons. The gene calls are TRBV6-2 or TRBV6-3 and TRBJ2-7, with 9 bases that match TRBD2. The specimen was peripheral blood. The sequence was collected from a woman aged 18-29 years with acute or convalescent COVID-19. The CDR3 nucleotides are TGTGCCAGCAGTTATTCCCTTGGCGGGGGGGATCTCTACGAGCAGTACTTC. Translation: CASSYSLGGGDLYEQYF.